The 13 T cell receptor beta chains below were found in one sample sequenced in a study of blood T cell repertoires in COVID-19. The table came from immunoSEQ multiplex PCR; TCRdb's copy has only in-frame clones and leaves some out. The sample holds about 70,000 clones; 80% to 95% are singletons and the top ten take 2.6%. The source material was peripheral blood. Every receptor here comes from a man between 50 and 59 years old with COVID-19, enrolled during active disease.

This rearrangement joins TRBV5-4 to TRBJ2-3; weak D call: TRBD2 (6 bases). The CDR3 runs to 14 residues. CDR1 SGHNT and CDR2 YYREEE come from the germline V gene (reference sequence). The V and J ends lost 0 bases and 1 base respectively, with 6 bases between them. CDR3 in amino acids: CASSLASGTDTQYF. CDR3 DNA: TGTGCCAGCAGCTTGGCTAGCGGCACAGATACGCAGTATTTT.

The chain recombines TRBV9 with TRBJ2-3; 10 bases align to TRBD1. The CDR3 sequence is 16 residues long. The V gene end was trimmed by 2 bases and the J gene end by 4 bases; junction bases not matched to a gene: 7. Looked up from germline, CDR1 is SGDLS and CDR2 is YYNGEE. In nucleotides, the CDR3 is TGTGCCAGCAGCGTCTCCGGGACAGGGGTGCCAGATACGCAGTATTTT. It yields the protein CASSVSGTGVPDTQYF.

The chain is built from TRBV2 and TRBJ2-7, with 9 nucleotides matching TRBD1. CDR3 size: 12 residues. Germline CDR1 SNHLY, CDR2 FYNNEI. V lost 11 bases and J lost 7; bases outside the gene matches: 9. The chain's CDR3 is CASGRDRVEQYV. The DNA for the CDR3 is TGTGCCTCCGGCCGGGACAGGGTTGAGCAGTACGTC.

J is TRBJ2-5 and V is TRBV29-1, with TRBD1 matching 9 bases. Germline lookup yields CDR1 SQVTM and CDR2 ANQGSEA. The CDR3 runs 14 residues. J gave up 3 bases and V 8 bases, and 10 bases lay outside the gene matches. The CDR3 loop reads CSFRSGQGKETQYF. The CDR3 region has the DNA TGCAGCTTCCGTTCGGGACAGGGTAAAGAGACCCAGTACTTC.

This chain uses TRBV11-2 with TRBJ2-2; 8 bases are shared with TRBD1. The CDR3 is 15 amino acids. Germline lookup yields CDR1 SGHAT and CDR2 FQNNGV. Trimming cost V 5 bases and J 3 bases; bases outside gene matches: 5. The CDR3 DNA reads as TGTGCCAGCAGCCGAGACAGGGGTGACACCGGGGAGCTGTTTTTT. It yields the protein CASSRDRGDTGELFF.

This clone has a single count. The chain is built from TRBV25-1 and TRBJ2-7; tentative D call: TRBD2 (5 bases). CDR1 is MGHDK, CDR2 SYGVNS, per germline. The V and J ends lost 3 bases and 3 bases respectively, with 15 bases between them. This CDR3 is built from 15 residues. The CDR3 bases are TGTGCCAGCAGTGATACAAGTGTTAGCGTCTACGAGCAGTACTTC. It encodes CASSDTSVSVYEQYF.

The V and J genes are TRBV5-1 and TRBJ2-1, with TRBD2 matching 14 bases. This CDR3 has 13 amino acids. Looked up from germline, CDR1 is SGHRS and CDR2 is YFSETQ. J was trimmed by 15 bases and V by 4 bases; bases with no gene match: 6. CDR3 nucleotides: TGCGCCAGCAGCAAGGGACTAGCGGGAGTCGGGTTCTTC. This encodes CASSKGLAGVGFF.

The chain has TRBV5-1 and TRBJ2-5; 8 bases align to TRBD2. The V gene's germline CDR1 is SGHRS and CDR2 YFSETQ. Germline trimming cut 0 bases from V and 5 bases from J; bases unmatched to any gene: 6. This CDR3 comprises 15 residues. CDR3 DNA sequence: TGCGCCAGCAGCTTGGACGGGAGGGCCTGGGAGACCCAGTACTTC. Translating gives CASSLDGRAWETQYF.

CDR3 in amino acids: CASSPRTSGFQETQYF. CDR3 nucleotide sequence: TGTGCCAGCAGCCCACGGACTAGCGGATTCCAAGAGACCCAGTACTTC. V and J are TRBV7-6 and TRBJ2-5; 10 nucleotides agree with TRBD2. Per germline, CDR1 SGHVS and CDR2 FNYEAQ. CDR3 length: 16 residues. V lost 5 bases and J lost 1; bases outside the gene matches: 7.

The CDR3 DNA follows: TGTGCCAGCAGCAACGGACAGGGGGTTGTGCAGTACTTC. Encoded protein: CASSNGQGVVQYF. The V call is TRBV12-3 or TRBV12-4, the J call TRBJ2-7; 10 nucleotides align to TRBD1. The CDR3 runs 13 residues. Trimming removed 6 bases from V and 9 bases from J; junction bases left unmatched: 8.

J is TRBJ1-4 and V is TRBV11-2; D unclear. The CDR3 is 15 amino acids. The germline V gene encodes CDR1 SGHAT and CDR2 FQNNGV. Deletions cut 5 bases from V and 0 bases from J, with 10 bases between. CDR3: CASSLNTATNEKLFF. CDR3 DNA sequence: TGTGCCAGCAGCCTTAACACCGCAACTAATGAAAAACTGTTTTTT.

The V gene is TRBV5-1, the J gene TRBJ1-6; tentative D call: TRBD1 (5 bases). Trimming pared 1 base from V and 9 bases from J, leaving 17 bases between. This CDR3 contains 16 residues. Germline assignment: CDR1 SGHRS and CDR2 YFSETQ. The CDR3 region is CASSLSLGRYGSPLHF. The CDR3, as DNA: TGCGCCAGCAGCTTGTCTTTGGGGCGATACGGTTCACCCCTCCACTTT.

This rearrangement joins TRBV5-1 to TRBJ2-3; D is ambiguous. This CDR3 region has 12 residues. Per the germline V gene, CDR1 is SGHRS and CDR2 is YFSETQ. The ends were cut back, 0 bases at V and 5 bases at J, with 4 bases in the middle. The CDR3 nucleotides are TGCGCCAGCAGCTTGGGTCAAGATACGCAGTATTTT. Translating it yields CASSLGQDTQYF.